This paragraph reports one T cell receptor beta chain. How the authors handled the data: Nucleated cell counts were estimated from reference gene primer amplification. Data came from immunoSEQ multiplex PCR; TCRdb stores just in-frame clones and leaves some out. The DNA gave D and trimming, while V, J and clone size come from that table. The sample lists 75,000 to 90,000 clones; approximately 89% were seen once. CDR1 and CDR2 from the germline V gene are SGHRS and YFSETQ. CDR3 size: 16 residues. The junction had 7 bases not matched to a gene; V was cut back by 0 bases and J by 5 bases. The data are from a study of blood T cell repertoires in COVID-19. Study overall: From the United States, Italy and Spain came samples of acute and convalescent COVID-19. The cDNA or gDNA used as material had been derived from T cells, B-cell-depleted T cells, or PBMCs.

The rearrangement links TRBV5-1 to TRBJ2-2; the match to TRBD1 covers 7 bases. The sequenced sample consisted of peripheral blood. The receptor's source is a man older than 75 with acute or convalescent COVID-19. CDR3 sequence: CASSLVVRGKTGELFF. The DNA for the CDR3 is TGCGCCAGCAGCTTGGTTGTCAGGGGGAAAACCGGGGAGCTGTTTTTT. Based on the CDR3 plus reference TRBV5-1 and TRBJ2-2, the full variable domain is KAGVTQTPRYLIKTRGQQVTLSCSPISGHRSVSWYQQTPGQGLQFLFEYFSETQRNKGNFPGRFSGRQFSNSRSEMNVSTLELGDSALYLCASSLVVRGKTGELFFGEGSRLTVL.